Listed here are 22 T cell receptor beta chains from one sample, sequenced in a study of blood T cell repertoires in COVID-19. Libraries were prepared by immunoSEQ multiplex PCR; TCRdb keeps only in-frame clonotypes and omits some of them. The sample has roughly 65,000 clones; 81% are singletons. The sequenced sample consisted of peripheral blood. Receptor source: a man at least 80 years old with acute or convalescent COVID-19.

This clone appeared a few times. The chain is built from TRBV9 and TRBJ2-4; 7 bases are a match to TRBD1. CDR3 length: 17 amino acids. Germline CDR1 and CDR2: SGDLS and YYNGEE. With V trimmed by 3 bases and J by 7 bases, 16 bases remained unmatched. The CDR3 region is CASSAYSKGGSPNIQYF. CDR3 DNA: TGTGCCAGCAGCGCCTACTCGAAAGGGGGCTCACCGAACATTCAGTACTTC.

This clone was observed a single time. This rearrangement joins TRBV24-1 to TRBJ2-5; no clear D. This CDR3 is built from 16 residues. Trimming pared 0 bases from V and 1 base from J, leaving 11 bases between. CDR1 is KGHDR and CDR2 is SFDVKD in the germline V gene. The CDR3 region has the DNA TGTGCCACCAGTGATTTGATCTCGGGTGGCCAAGAGACCCAGTACTTC. Translated: CATSDLISGGQETQYF.

The chain recombines TRBV29-1 with TRBJ1-3, with D perhaps TRBD1 (5 bases). CDR1 is SQVTM, CDR2 ANQGSEA, per germline. The CDR3 consists of 12 residues. V lost 3 bases and J lost 4, with 7 bases in between. The CDR3: CSVEEGGNTIYF. CDR3 bases: TGCAGCGTTGAGGAGGGGGGAAACACCATATATTTT.

This sequence joins TRBV9 and TRBJ1-2, with 8 bases lining up with TRBD1. The V gene's germline CDR1 is SGDLS and CDR2 YYNGEE. CDR3 length: 18 amino acids. V lost 0 bases to trimming and J lost 5 bases; unmatched junction nucleotides: 15. The CDR3 loop is CASSVDTGGRDRPYGYTF. DNA of the CDR3: TGTGCCAGCAGCGTAGATACTGGGGGCCGGGACAGGCCGTATGGCTACACCTTC.

The rearrangement joins TRBV5-1 to TRBJ2-1, with 14 bases aligning to TRBD2. V dropped 1 base and J dropped 0; count of bases not matched to a gene: 3. This CDR3 region has 18 residues. Germline V CDR1 and CDR2: SGHRS, YFSETQ. The CDR3 DNA reads TGCGCCAGCAGCTTGCTGGGGACTAGCGGGGGCTCCTACAATGAGCAGTTCTTC. Protein product: CASSLLGTSGGSYNEQFF.

The rearrangement uses TRBV5-8 and TRBJ2-1; no reliable D call. The CDR3 totals 13 residues. Germline V gene data show CDR1 as SGHTS and CDR2 as YDEGEE. The V end was cut by 4 bases, the J end by 10 bases, with 15 bases between. CDR3: CASSDTYPEEQFF. In nucleotides, the CDR3 is TGTGCCAGCAGCGATACCTACCCTGAGGAGCAGTTCTTC.

This clone is a singleton in its sample. This chain joins TRBV29-1 and TRBJ2-2, with TRBD2 matching over 15 bases. This CDR3 is 17 amino acids long. CDR1 and CDR2 from the germline V gene are SQVTM and ANQGSEA. The trim removed 6 bases at V and 4 bases at J, leaving 9 bases unmatched. CDR3 in amino acids: CSVDPGLAGGGTGELFF. The CDR3 coding sequence is TGCAGCGTCGACCCGGGACTAGCGGGAGGTGGCACCGGGGAGCTGTTTTTT.

In regard to this clone: This sample includes further DNA sequences coding for the same CDR3. The CDR3 region is CASTRRVDGYTF. CDR3 sequence (DNA): TGTGCCAGCACCCGGCGGGTCGATGGCTACACCTTC. This chain joins TRBV5-6 and TRBJ1-2; D gene unclear. Trimming took 6 bases from V and 6 from J, leaving 12 bases between them. The CDR3 length is 12 residues. Per the germline V gene, CDR1 is SGHDT and CDR2 is YYEEEE.

V is TRBV15 and J is TRBJ1-2; D gene uncertain. Germline CDR1 reads LNHNV; CDR2 reads YYDKDF (reference sequence). The CDR3 is 15 amino acids. Trimming stripped 0 bases from V and 4 bases from J, with 12 bases between. This CDR3 is CATSREHSPIYGYTF. The CDR3 DNA follows: TGTGCCACCAGCAGAGAACACAGTCCCATCTATGGCTACACCTTC. The whole variable domain, filled in from reference TRBV15 and TRBJ1-2, reads DAMVIQNPRYQVTQFGKPVTLSCSQTLNHNVMYWYQQKSSQAPKLLFHYYDKDFNNEADTPDNFQSRRPNTSFCFLDIRSPGLGDTAMYLCATSREHSPIYGYTFGSGTRLTVV.

The chain recombines TRBV2 with TRBJ2-3; TRBD2 might be the D (7 bases). The length of the CDR3 is 15 residues. Trimming took off 8 bases at V and 4 bases at J, with 19 bases between the two ends. CDR1 is SNHLY and CDR2 is FYNNEI in the germline V gene. This chain's CDR3 is CASRRGGPYADTQYF. The CDR3 DNA sequence: TGTGCCAGCCGTAGGGGGGGTCCATACGCAGATACGCAGTATTTT. Using reference TRBV2 and TRBJ2-3 for the parts outside the CDR3, the full variable domain is EPEVTQTPSHQVTQMGQEVILRCVPISNHLYFYWYRQILGQKVEFLVSFYNNEISEKSEIFDDQFSVERPDGSNFTLKIRSTKLEDSAMYFCASRRGGPYADTQYFGPGTRLTVL.

The rearrangement links TRBV5-4 to TRBJ1-4; 8 bases fit TRBD1. CDR3 length equals 15 residues. J gave up 7 bases and V 1 base, and 6 bases lay outside the gene matches. Germline V gene sequence: CDR1 SGHNT, CDR2 YYREEE (reference sequence). CDR3 in DNA: TGTGCCAGCAGCTTGTTCACAGGGGGAGCTGAAAAACTGTTTTTT. This gives the protein CASSLFTGGAEKLFF.

This chain connects TRBV7-2 to TRBJ2-7; perhaps TRBD1 as D (5 bases). Trimming stripped 1 base from V and 3 bases from J, with 10 bases between. The CDR3 covers 14 residues. Looked up from germline, CDR1 is SGHTA and CDR2 is FQGNSA. For the CDR3, the DNA is TGTGCCAGCAGCTTAGATCAGGGCAGCTACGAGCAGTACTTC. It encodes CASSLDQGSYEQYF. The full variable domain, with the rest looked up from reference TRBV7-2 and TRBJ2-7, is GAGVSQSPSNKVTEKGKDVELRCDPISGHTALYWYRQSLGQGLEFLIYFQGNSAPDKSGLPSDRFSAERTGGSVSTLTIQRTQQEDSAVYLCASSLDQGSYEQYFGPGTRLTVT.

CDR3 in amino acids: CASSPWASGSWQFF. The CDR3, as DNA: TGTGCCAGCAGTCCCTGGGCTAGCGGGAGTTGGCAGTTCTTC. The V call is TRBV27, the J call TRBJ2-1; 10 bases align to TRBD2. The CDR3 length is 14 residues. Trimming took 5 bases from V and 12 from J; bases not matched to a gene: 10. In germline, CDR1 is MNHEY, CDR2 SMNVEV (reference sequence).

This clone was observed once. V gene TRBV28 combines with J gene TRBJ2-7; D perhaps matches TRBD1 (6 bases). CDR1 is MDHEN and CDR2 is SYDVKM in the germline V gene. This CDR3 is built from 12 residues. With 5 bases removed from V and 9 bases from J, the gap between germline ends came to 14 bases. The CDR3 coding sequence is TGTGCCAGCAGTCGCAGGGGCTCCAGGCAGTACTTC. This codes for CASSRRGSRQYF.

The chain uses TRBV24-1 and TRBJ2-2, with 9 bases identical to TRBD1. The CDR3 totals 17 residues. V was clipped by 4 bases and J by 6 bases; unmatched bases: 11. Germline loops: CDR1 KGHDR, CDR2 SFDVKD. CDR3 nucleotide sequence: TGTGCCACCAGTGAATTTCGGGACAGGGCATTCGCCGGGGAGCTGTTTTTT. Translating it yields CATSEFRDRAFAGELFF.

V is TRBV10-3 and J is TRBJ1-2; TRBD1 matches at 9 bases. From germline, CDR1 is ENHRY and CDR2 SYGVKD. The CDR3 spans 13 residues. V gave up 3 bases and J gave up 8 bases; unmatched junction bases: 4. Here the CDR3 reads CAISERGQGGYTF. The CDR3, as DNA: TGTGCCATCAGTGAAAGGGGACAGGGCGGCTACACCTTC.

The chain uses TRBV7-6 and TRBJ1-5, with D possibly matching TRBD1 (5 bases). The germline gives CDR1 SGHVS, CDR2 FNYEAQ. With 1 base removed from V and 0 bases from J, the gap between germline ends came to 10 bases. This CDR3 has 16 residues. For the CDR3, the DNA is TGTGCCAGCAGCTTAGGGACACACAATAGCAATCAGCCCCAGCATTTT. It translates to CASSLGTHNSNQPQHF. Variable domain in full (rest from reference TRBV7-6 and TRBJ1-5): GAGVSQSPRYKVTKRGQDVALRCDPISGHVSLYWYRQALGQGPEFLTYFNYEAQQDKSGLPNDRFSAERPEGSISTLTIQRTEQRDSAMYRCASSLGTHNSNQPQHFGDGTRLSIL.

This chain uses TRBV3-1 (or the pseudogene TRBV3-2) with TRBJ1-2; D unclear. Trimming pared 0 bases from V and 8 bases from J, leaving 16 bases between. The CDR3 covers 15 residues. Germline V gene data show CDR1 as LGHDT and CDR2 as YNNKEL (reference sequence). The CDR3 coding sequence is TGTGCCAGCAGCCAAGATCCGGCGGGAACGGGGGGCTACACCTTC. Its protein product is CASSQDPAGTGGYTF.

The chain links TRBV28 to TRBJ2-1; 12 bases are a match to TRBD2. Losses at the gene ends were 4 bases for V and 6 bases for J; bases not matched to a gene: 4. Germline loops: CDR1 MDHEN, CDR2 SYDVKM. The CDR3 runs 15 residues. CDR3 bases: TGTGCCAGCAGTTATGGACTAGCGGGAAGCAATGAGCAGTTCTTC. Protein: CASSYGLAGSNEQFF.

The chain combines TRBV7-2 with TRBJ2-7, with 7 bases identical to TRBD2. The V segment lost 8 bases and the J segment 3 bases; nucleotides outside the gene matches: 22. Per the germline V gene, CDR1 is SGHTA and CDR2 is FQGNSA. The CDR3 covers 18 residues. The CDR3, as DNA: TGTGCCAGCCGGGAGGTGTCGGGAGATCCGGTGGGGCTCTACGAGCAGTACTTC. Translation: CASREVSGDPVGLYEQYF.

The rearrangement joins TRBV5-1 to TRBJ1-1; D gene ambiguous. The germline gives CDR1 SGHRS, CDR2 YFSETQ. Trimming stripped 1 base from V and 2 bases from J, with 18 bases between. The CDR3 consists of 17 residues. The CDR3, as DNA: TGCGCCAGCAGCTTGTATGGTCGCAGTAACGTTAACACTGAAGCTTTCTTT. Translating gives CASSLYGRSNVNTEAFF. Full variable domain (outside the CDR3, taken from reference TRBV5-1 and TRBJ1-1): KAGVTQTPRYLIKTRGQQVTLSCSPISGHRSVSWYQQTPGQGLQFLFEYFSETQRNKGNFPGRFSGRQFSNSRSEMNVSTLELGDSALYLCASSLYGRSNVNTEAFFGQGTRLTVV.

The CDR3 loop is CASSLNGGETQYF. CDR3 nucleotides: TGTGCCAGCAGCTTGAACGGAGGAGAGACCCAGTACTTC. The chain carries TRBV7-9 and TRBJ2-5; D is perhaps TRBD2 (5 bases). Germline V gene data show CDR1 as SEHNR and CDR2 as FQNEAQ (reference sequence). The CDR3 covers 13 residues. V shed 3 bases and J shed 4 bases, with 9 bases lying between them.